The source of this T cell receptor (beta chain) is a study of cytotoxic CD8 clonotypes in ibrutinib-treated CLL (dated by TCRdb to the early 2020s). About the full investigation: In this cohort, about 16 patients were treatment-naive and ten to twelve were relapsed/refractory, while roughly 17 had unmutated IGHV. Responses were partial in roughly 24 patients and complete in 2; after median 68 months follow-up, some 15 stayed in remission and 12 progressed. The response samples were drawn at a median of 12 months into treatment, with a range of roughly 6 to 40 months. Samples averaged 255,043 productive templates and some 96,000 productive rearrangements. Of the 85 to 95 participants in the trial, about 26 had longitudinal samples available. Cryopreserved peripheral blood mononuclear cells were collected before treatment, at response, and at either disease progression or sustained remission. All remission and progressive disease samples were collected while patients were still receiving ibrutinib. Findings and caveats that apply to the study as a whole: Public clonotypes were found to be uncommon and were observed to contract or remain stable during treatment; the increase in clonality was shown to reflect expansion of private clonotypes at ibrutinib response. Sampling times were not matched between patients in sustained remission and patients whose disease was progressing, and lymph node repertoires were not examined. Clonality increased at ibrutinib response, stayed stable in sustained remission, and fell back toward baseline at progression. At baseline, clonality was higher than in age-matched healthy donors and showed a strong correlation with circulating CD8+ T-cell counts.

This clone was counted a few times. The clone's antigen remains unknown. No qualities accompany the bases; no much larger clone lies one base away. The germline V gene gives CDR1 as SGHTA and CDR2 as FQGTGA. The CDR3, cysteine through phenylalanine, is 15 amino acids long. The only DNA kept is the CDR3, 45 bases in frame from the first base. V is reduced by 5 bases and J by 3 bases, leaving a spacing of 14 bases between them. The goal of deep resolution MiSeq sequencing was a depth between 1 in 1 million and 1 in 200,000 T cells, and coverage averaged 10x per clonotype. The immunoSEQ hsTCRB Kit was used to generate the TCR beta libraries. The paper's data handling went like this. ImmunoSEQ Data Assistant and ImmunoSEQ Analyzer were used for data analysis, and V, D and J genes were assigned according to IMGT definitions. Clonality, with values ranging from 0 to 1, was calculated as one minus the normalized Shannon entropy of productive rearrangement frequencies. Only overrepresented clonotypes making up at least 0.05% of the repertoire of each patient were included in the public clonotype analysis. About a dozen age-matched healthy donor repertoires from immuneACCESS served as clonality controls. TCRdb holds this immuneACCESS table with in-frame rearrangements only. Some clones are missing; in checked studies, unresolved V genes explain under half, and the rest has no known cause. That table gives V, J and clone size, and the DNA gave D and trimming. For this sample there are some 350,000 clones; 67% appear just once. The ten largest clones capture 6% to 6.5% of the sample.

Roughly 2 micrograms of genomic DNA were extracted from cryopreserved PBMCs for TCR beta library preparation. Longitudinal blood samples from CLL patients receiving ibrutinib monotherapy were subjected to high-throughput TCR beta sequencing. Patients were enrolled in a phase 2 open-label single-center ibrutinib monotherapy trial. This specimen was PBMCs, taken after 36 months of ibrutinib treatment. The origin of this receptor is a human donor with chronic lymphocytic leukemia. This receptor chain uses TRBV7-3 and TRBJ2-1; 6 matching bases give a weak D call of TRBD1. CDR3 loop: CASSASGTNYNEQFF. The sequenced DNA is TGTGCCAGCAGCGCATCCGGGACAAACTACAATGAGCAGTTCTTC.